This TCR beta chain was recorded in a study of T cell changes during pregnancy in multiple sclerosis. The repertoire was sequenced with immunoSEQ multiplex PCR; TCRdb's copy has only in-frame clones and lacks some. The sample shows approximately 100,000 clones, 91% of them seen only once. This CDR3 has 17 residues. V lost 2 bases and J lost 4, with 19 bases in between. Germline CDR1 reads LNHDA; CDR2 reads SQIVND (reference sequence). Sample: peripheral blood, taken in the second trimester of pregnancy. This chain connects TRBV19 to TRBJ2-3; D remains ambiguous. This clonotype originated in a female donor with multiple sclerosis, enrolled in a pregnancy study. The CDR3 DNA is TGTGCCAGTAGTATACAAAGGATAAATTCTGCGGCAGATACGCAGTATTTT. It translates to CASSIQRINSAADTQYF.